Listed below are T cell receptor beta chains from one sample, sequenced in a study of T cells in Graves' hyperthyroidism and ophthalmopathy. TCRdb ran MiXCR on the multiplex PCR reads and lists one entry per CDR3 protein. The sample holds 300,000 to 400,000 distinct CDR3 sequences, about 18% seen once. The sequencing sample was made of blood. The source of these receptors is a woman aged 45-60 years with Graves' hyperthyroidism. Each CDR3 is given without its conserved first and last residue.

V	J	CDR3
TRBV19	TRBJ2-1	ASRLHSEQF
TRBV5-1	TRBJ2-3	ASSLAGLAAASTDTQY
TRBV3-1	TRBJ1-1	ASSRQGDLTEAF
TRBV6-2/TRBV6-3	TRBJ1-5	ASSFGGAYQPQH
TRBV6-1	TRBJ2-7	ASRRTESYEQY
TRBV27	TRBJ2-6	ASSFSGVVSGANVLT
TRBV6-1	TRBJ2-1	ASSSGLAGSYNEQF
TRBV18	TRBJ2-3	ASSPRRGANTQY
TRBV10-3	TRBJ2-7	AISVRTTGDYEQY
TRBV7-9	TRBJ1-4	ASSSTASTNEKLF
TRBV6-5	TRBJ2-3	ASSYSGTGFTDTQY
TRBV9	TRBJ1-1	ASSAWGSTEAF
TRBV28	TRBJ1-2	ASSLYYGYT
TRBV19	TRBJ2-6	ASRQTGSGANVLT
TRBV14	TRBJ2-1	ASSPEGYVSGQF
TRBV7-8	TRBJ1-3	ASSPDGDSGNTIY
TRBV7-2	TRBJ1-5	ASSSGMDQPQH
TRBV20-1	TRBJ2-1	SALAGENYNEQF
TRBV6-9	TRBJ2-1	ASSSLNLAGGSYNEQF
TRBV5-1	TRBJ2-7	ASSEIGQSYEQY
TRBV5-1	TRBJ1-2	ASSLVQGDGYT
TRBV20-1	TRBJ2-5	SARPREKGETQY
TRBV12-3/TRBV12-4	TRBJ2-3	ASSLGGGSDTQY
TRBV30	TRBJ1-1	AWSRDRDATEAF
TRBV6-1	TRBJ2-5	ATAPPGVEETQY